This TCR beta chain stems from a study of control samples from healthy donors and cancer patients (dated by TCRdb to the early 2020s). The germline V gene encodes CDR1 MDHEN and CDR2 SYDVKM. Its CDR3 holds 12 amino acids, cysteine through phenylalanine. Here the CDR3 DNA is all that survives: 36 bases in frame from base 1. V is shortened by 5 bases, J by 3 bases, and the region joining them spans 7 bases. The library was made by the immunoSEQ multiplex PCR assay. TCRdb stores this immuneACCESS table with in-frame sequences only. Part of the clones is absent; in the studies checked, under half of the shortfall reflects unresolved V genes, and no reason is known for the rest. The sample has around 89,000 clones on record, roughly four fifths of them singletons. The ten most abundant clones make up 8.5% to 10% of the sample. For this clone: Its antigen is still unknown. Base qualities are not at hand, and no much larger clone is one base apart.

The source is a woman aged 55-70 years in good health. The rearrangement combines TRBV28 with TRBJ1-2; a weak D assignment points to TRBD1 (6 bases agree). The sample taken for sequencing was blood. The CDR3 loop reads CASSRQDYGYTF. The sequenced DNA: TGTGCCAGCAGTCGACAGGACTATGGCTACACCTTC.